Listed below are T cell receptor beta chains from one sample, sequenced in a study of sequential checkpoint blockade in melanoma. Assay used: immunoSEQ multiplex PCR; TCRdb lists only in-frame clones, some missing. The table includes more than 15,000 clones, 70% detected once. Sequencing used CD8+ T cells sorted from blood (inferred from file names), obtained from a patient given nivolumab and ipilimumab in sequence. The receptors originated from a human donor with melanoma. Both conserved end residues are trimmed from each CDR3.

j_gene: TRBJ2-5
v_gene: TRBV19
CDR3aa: ASSTPGRRAGQETQY

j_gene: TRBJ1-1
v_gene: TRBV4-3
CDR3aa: ASSQAEDRVEAF

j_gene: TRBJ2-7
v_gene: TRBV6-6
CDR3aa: ASSYGLPYEQY

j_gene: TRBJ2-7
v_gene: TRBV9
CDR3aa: ASSPRDRGPYEQY

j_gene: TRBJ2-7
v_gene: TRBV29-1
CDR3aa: SAESGVRREQY

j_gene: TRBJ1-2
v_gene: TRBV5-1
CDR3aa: ASSLAPGTDYGYT

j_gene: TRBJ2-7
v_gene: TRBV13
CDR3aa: ASGVWGGTGVGEQY

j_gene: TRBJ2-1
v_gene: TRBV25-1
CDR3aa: ASSNRGSYNEQF

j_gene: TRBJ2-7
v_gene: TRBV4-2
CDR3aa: ASSQEEGLAGGEQY

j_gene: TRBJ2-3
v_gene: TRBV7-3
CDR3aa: ASSSFGGLAPVSSTDTQY

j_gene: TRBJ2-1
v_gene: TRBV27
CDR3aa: ASSLRQGIYNEQF

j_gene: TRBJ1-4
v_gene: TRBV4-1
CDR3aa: ASSQDIGEVREKLF

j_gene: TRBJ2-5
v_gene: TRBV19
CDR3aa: ASSIESGSRSETQY

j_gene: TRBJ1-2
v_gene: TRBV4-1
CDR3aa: ASSQDGGYYGYT

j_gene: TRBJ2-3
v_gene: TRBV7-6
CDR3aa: ASSALVTDTDTQY

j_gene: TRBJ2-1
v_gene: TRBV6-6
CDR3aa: ASSLGQPLF

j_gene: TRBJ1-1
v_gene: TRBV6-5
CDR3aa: ASRQGSTEAF

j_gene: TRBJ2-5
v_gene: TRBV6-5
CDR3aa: ASRMRGLEQY

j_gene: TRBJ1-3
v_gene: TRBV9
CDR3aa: ASSGGAGNTIY

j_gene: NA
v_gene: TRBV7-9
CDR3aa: ASSSSGLPYEQY

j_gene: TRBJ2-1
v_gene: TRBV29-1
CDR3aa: SVEAAVAGGPATYNEQF

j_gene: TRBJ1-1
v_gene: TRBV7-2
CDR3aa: ASSLRRTGSRPTEAF

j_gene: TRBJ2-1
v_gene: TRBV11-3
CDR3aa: ASSRLGSTSGGYNEQF

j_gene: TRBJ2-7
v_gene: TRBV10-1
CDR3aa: ASNAGSLYEQY

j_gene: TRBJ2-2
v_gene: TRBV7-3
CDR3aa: ASSPHLARNTGELF

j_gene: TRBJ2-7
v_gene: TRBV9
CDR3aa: ASSVGVSLTYEQY

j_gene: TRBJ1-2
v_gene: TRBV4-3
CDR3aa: ASSQEAGEVGYT

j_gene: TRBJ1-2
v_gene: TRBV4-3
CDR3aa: ASSPAYRGIRGYT

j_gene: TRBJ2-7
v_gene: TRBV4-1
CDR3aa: ASSQGTSGGNEQY

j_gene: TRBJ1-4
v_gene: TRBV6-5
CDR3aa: ASSYSDRGYEKLF

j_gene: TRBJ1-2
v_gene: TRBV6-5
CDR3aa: ASSYSGQGVGYT

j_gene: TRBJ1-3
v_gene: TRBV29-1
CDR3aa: SVMELNSGNTIY

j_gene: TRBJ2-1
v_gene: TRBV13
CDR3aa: ASSLAAGGETEQF

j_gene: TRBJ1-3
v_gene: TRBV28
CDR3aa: ASSFGGSGNTIY

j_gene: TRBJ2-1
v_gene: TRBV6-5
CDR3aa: ASSWTSGSSYNEQF

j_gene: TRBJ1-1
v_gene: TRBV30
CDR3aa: AWSPTVNTEAF

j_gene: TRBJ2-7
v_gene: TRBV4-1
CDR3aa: ASSQVLAGAHEQY

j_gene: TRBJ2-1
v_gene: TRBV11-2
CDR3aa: ASSLTGRESSYNEQF

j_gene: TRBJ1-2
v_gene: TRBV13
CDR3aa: ASSFRTGNYGYT